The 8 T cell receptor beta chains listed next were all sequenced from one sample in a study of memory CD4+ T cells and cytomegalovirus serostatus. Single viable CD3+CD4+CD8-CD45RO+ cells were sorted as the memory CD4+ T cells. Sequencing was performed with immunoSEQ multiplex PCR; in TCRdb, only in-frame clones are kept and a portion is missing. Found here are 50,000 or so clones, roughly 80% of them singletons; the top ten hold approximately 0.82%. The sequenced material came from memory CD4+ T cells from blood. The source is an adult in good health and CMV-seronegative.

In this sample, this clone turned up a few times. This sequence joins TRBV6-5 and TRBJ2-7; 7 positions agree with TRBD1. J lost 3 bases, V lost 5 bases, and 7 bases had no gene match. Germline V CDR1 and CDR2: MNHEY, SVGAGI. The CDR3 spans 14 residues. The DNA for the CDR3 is TGTGCCAGCAGTCCTCGGACAGGCTTCTACGAGCAGTACTTC. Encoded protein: CASSPRTGFYEQYF.

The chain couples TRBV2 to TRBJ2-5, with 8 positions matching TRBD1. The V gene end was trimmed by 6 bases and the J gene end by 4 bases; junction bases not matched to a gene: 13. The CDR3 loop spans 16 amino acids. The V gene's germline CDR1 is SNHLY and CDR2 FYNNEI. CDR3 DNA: TGTGCCAGCAGCTTGACTGACAGGGGAGGAGGAGAGACCCAGTACTTC. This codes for CASSLTDRGGGETQYF.

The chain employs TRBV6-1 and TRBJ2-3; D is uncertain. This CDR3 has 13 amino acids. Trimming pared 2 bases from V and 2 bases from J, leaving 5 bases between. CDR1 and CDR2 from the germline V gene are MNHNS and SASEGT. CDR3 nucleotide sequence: TGTGCCAGCAGTGAACGGACCACAGATACGCAGTATTTT. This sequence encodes CASSERTTDTQYF.

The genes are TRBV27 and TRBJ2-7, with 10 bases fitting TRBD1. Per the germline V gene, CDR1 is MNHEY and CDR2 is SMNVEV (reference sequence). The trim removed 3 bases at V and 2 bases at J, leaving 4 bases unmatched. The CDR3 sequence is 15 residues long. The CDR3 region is CASSLYGTGAYEQYF. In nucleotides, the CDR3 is TGTGCCAGCAGTTTGTACGGGACAGGGGCCTACGAGCAGTACTTC.

As DNA, the CDR3 is TGTGCCAGCAGCCCTCAGCCGGGACAGGGTGTGGGGGATGAGCAGTTCTTC. This translates into CASSPQPGQGVGDEQFF. This chain joins TRBV4-2 and TRBJ2-1; 9 bases match TRBD1. The CDR3 is made up of 17 amino acids. Germline V lookup: CDR1 LGHNA, CDR2 YNFKEQ. Trimming at V came to 4 bases and at J to 8 bases, leaving 15 bases not matched to a gene.

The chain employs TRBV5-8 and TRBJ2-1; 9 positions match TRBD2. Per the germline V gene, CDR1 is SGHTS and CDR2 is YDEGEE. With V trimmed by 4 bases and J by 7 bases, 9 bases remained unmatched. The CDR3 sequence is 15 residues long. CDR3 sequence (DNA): TGTGCCAGCAGCCTAGCGGGAAGTCCGAGGAATGAGCAGTTCTTC. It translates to CASSLAGSPRNEQFF.

CDR3 residues: CASRGDAGTKNIQYF. CDR3 DNA sequence: TGTGCCAGTAGGGGGGACGCGGGAACCAAAAACATTCAGTACTTC. The J gene is TRBJ2-4, the V gene TRBV27, with D tentatively TRBD1 or TRBD2 (6 bases each). Trimming took 9 bases from V and 2 from J, leaving 17 bases between them. The CDR3 sequence is 15 residues long. Germline V lookup: CDR1 MNHEY, CDR2 SMNVEV (reference sequence).

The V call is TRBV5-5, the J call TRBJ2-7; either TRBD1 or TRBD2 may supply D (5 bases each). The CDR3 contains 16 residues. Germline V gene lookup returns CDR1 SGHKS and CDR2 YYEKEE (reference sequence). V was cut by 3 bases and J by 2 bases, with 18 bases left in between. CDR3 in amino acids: CASSWGSGSSTYEQYF. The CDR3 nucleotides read TGTGCCAGCAGCTGGGGGAGTGGGTCTTCTACCTACGAGCAGTACTTC.